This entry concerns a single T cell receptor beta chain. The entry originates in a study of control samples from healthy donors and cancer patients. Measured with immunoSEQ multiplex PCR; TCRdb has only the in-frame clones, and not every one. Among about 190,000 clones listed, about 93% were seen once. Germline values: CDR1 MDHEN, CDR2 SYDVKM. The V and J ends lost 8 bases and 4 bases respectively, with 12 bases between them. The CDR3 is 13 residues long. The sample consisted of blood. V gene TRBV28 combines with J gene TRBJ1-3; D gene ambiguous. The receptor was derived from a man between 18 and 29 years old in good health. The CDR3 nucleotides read TGTGCCAGCTACCGGGGTTCGGGAAACACCATATATTTT. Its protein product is CASYRGSGNTIYF.